The source of this T cell receptor (beta chain) is a study of cytomegalovirus exposure and HLA in healthy donors. The study's findings and limits: Later, an analysis found that TCR clusters from the first cohort tended to co-occur in the 120 validation repertoires.

Germline-derived CDR1 and CDR2 are SGHDT and YYEEEE. This CDR3 region has 15 residues. The V and J ends lost 4 bases and 1 base respectively, with 14 bases between them. Only in-frame clones appear in the TCRdb table, and some are missing; sequencing was by immunoSEQ multiplex PCR. The sample lists about 340,000 clones, approximately 90% occurring once. Points on this clone: Antigen unknown.

The sequencing sample was made of PBMCs. The clonotype comes from a young woman in good health and CMV-seronegative. This chain links TRBV5-6 with TRBJ2-5; D might be TRBD1 (5 bases). DNA for the CDR3: TGTGCCAGCAGCCCCCCGGCAGGGCTCCAAGAGACCCAGTACTTC. Protein: CASSPPAGLQETQYF.